This T cell receptor (beta chain) originates from a study of T-cell reconstitution after alpha-beta-depleted transplantation in children (dated by TCRdb to the mid-2010s). About the investigation overall: T-cell immune reconstitution after TCRalphabeta/CD19-depleted allogeneic hematopoietic cell transplantation in children was quantitatively tracked in the study by means of TCR repertoire profiling.

From the cysteine through the phenylalanine, the CDR3 covers 14 amino acids. Only the CDR3 DNA stays, 42 bases, in frame from base 1. The germline V gene specifies MNHNS as CDR1 and SASEGT as CDR2. Trimming at the junction amounts to 11 bases on V and 1 base on J, and the germline ends lie 17 bases apart. Findings and caveats that apply to the study as a whole: About two months after transplant, the apparently early recovery of alphabetaT-cell counts reportedly depended on just several hundred clones that had expanded rapidly and came from non-depleted graft cells. In some patients, the high TCRbeta diversity seen at day 60 was put down to recipient T cells and intrathymic progenitors that had survived conditioning. Over subsequent months, a decline in hyperexpanded clone frequencies was noted, and after one year, T-cell counts and TCRbeta diversity were mostly ascribed to newly produced T cells.

Sample treatment or condition, as interpreted from the label and publication: allogeneic hematopoietic cell transplantation with graft depleted of TCRalphabeta T cells and CD19 B cells. Transplant recipients were children who received TCRalphabeta/CD19-depleted allogeneic hematopoietic cell grafts. This clonotype was seen many times. Its antigen is unknown. No much larger clone exists at a distance of one base, and base qualities are not known. Receptor libraries were prepared by PCR. Sequenced on an Illumina HiSeq 2500. TCR library preparation used molecular barcoding, with unique molecular identifiers applied to normalize quantification of the TCRbeta repertoire. TCRdb handled the public reads itself, with Q25 trimming in fastp and clone calling in MiXCR, and kept productive beta chains. Here each entry gathers all rows of one CDR3 protein and keeps the most common genes and DNA. The sample data list 670,000 or so distinct CDR3 sequences, and 10% to 15% of these were observed just once. The top ten clones comprise roughly 0.77% of the sample.

This receptor was taken from a girl aged 2 to 9 with congenital amegakaryocytic thrombocytopenia, due to receive a stem cell transplant. The chain is made from TRBV6-1 and TRBJ1-1; no D gene can be assigned with confidence. The sample here was PBMCs, taken before TCRalphabeta/CD19-depleted stem cell transplant. The CDR3 reads CAGLTEPGNTEAFF. The sequenced DNA is TGTGCCGGGCTAACAGAGCCTGGGAACACTGAAGCTTTCTTT.